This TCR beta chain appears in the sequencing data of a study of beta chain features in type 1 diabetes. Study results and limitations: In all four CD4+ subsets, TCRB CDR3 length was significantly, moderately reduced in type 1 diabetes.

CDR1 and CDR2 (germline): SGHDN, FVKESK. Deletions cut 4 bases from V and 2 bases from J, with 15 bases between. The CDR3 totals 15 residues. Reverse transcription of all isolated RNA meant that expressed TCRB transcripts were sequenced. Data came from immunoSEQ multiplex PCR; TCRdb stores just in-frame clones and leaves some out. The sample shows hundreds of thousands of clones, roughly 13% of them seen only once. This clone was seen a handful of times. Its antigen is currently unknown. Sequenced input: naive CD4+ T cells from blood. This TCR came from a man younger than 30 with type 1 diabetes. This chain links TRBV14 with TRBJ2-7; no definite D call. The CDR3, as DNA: TGTGCCAGCAGCCCCGGCGTTGCGGTCCCCTACGAGCAGTACTTC. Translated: CASSPGVAVPYEQYF.